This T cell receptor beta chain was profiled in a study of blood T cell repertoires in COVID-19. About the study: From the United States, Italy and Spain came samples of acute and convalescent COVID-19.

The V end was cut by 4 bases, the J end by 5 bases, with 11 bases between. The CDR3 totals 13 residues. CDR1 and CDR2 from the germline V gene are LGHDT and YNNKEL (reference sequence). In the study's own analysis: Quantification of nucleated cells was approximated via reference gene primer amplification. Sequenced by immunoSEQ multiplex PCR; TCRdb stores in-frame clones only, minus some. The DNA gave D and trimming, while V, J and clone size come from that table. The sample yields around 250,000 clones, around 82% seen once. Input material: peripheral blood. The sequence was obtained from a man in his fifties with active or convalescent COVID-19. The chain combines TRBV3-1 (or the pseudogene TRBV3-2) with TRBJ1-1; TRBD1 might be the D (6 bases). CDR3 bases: TGTGCCAGCAGCCCCGGAAGGGGGACTGAAGCTTTCTTT. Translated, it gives CASSPGRGTEAFF.